Listed below are T cell receptor beta chains from one sample, sequenced in a study of Ad26.COV2.S vaccination and SARS-CoV-2 variants. Using immunoSEQ multiplex PCR, the repertoire was profiled, and TCRdb retains in-frame clones only, with some absent. The sample comprises about 400,000 clones, 92% of which are singletons, and over 1.5% rests with the top ten. The source material was peripheral blood, sampled in a trial of Ad26.COV2.S vaccine versus placebo. The receptors here all came from a person aged 18-60 years who received the Ad26.COV2.S COVID-19 vaccine or a placebo. CDR3s include the opening cysteine and the closing phenylalanine or tryptophan. Fields, in order: clone size, J gene, V gene, D gene, CDR3 DNA, CDR3 protein. A D gene is named only where the DNA matches it firmly. Only part of the rows carry a size: once, few, many, or a class if the clone is expanded.

once	TRBJ1-1	TRBV12-2	-	TGTGCAAGTCGTCCGGGCCTGAACACTGAAGCTTTCTTT	CASRPGLNTEAFF
-	TRBJ2-7	TRBV7-2	TRBD2	TGTGCCAGCAGCTTAGCGCTAGCGGGGGGGTCAAGGGAGCAGTACTTC	CASSLALAGGSREQYF
-	TRBJ1-4	TRBV2	-	TGTGCCAGCAGTGAAGCGCTTATTACCTTTAGTGTTGAAGCAGGGAACTATAGGAAACTGTTTTTT	CASSEALITFSVEAGNYRKLFF
-	TRBJ1-2	TRBV3-1/TRBV3-2	-	TGTGCCAGCAGCCAAGAGGGAGGGTTCTATGGCTACACCTTC	CASSQEGGFYGYTF
-	TRBJ1-1	TRBV21-1	-	TGTGCCAGTCCCGGGGGGGGGATGGCTTTCTTT	CASPGGGMAFF
-	TRBJ1-1	TRBV6-5	-	TGTGCCAGCAGTTACGGAGGCGGGGCCGGTCTGGGTGAAGCTTTCTTT	CASSYGGGAGLGEAFF
-	TRBJ2-5	TRBV4-1	-	TGCGCCAGCAGCCGGGACTGGGCAGAGACCCAGTACTTC	CASSRDWAETQYF
once	TRBJ1-2	TRBV4-1	-	TGCGCCAGCAGCCAAGTCCCAGGGGAAGAGGGGAACTATGGCTACACCTTC	CASSQVPGEEGNYGYTF
-	TRBJ1-1	TRBV4-3	-	TGCGCCAGCAGCCAAGTCGGTGTAGCAGGGTGGAACACTGAAGCTTTCTTT	CASSQVGVAGWNTEAFF
-	TRBJ1-2	TRBV5-5	TRBD1	TGTGCCAGCAGCTTGGGGCAGGGGGGTTATGGCTACACCTTC	CASSLGQGGYGYTF
-	TRBJ1-2	TRBV4-3	TRBD1	TGCGCCAGCAGCCAAGAATCTTACGGGACAGGGAATCCACATGGCTACACCTTC	CASSQESYGTGNPHGYTF
-	TRBJ1-1	TRBV7-2	-	TGTGCCAGCAGCTTAGGGACCGCTAGGAACACTGAAGCTTTCTTT	CASSLGTARNTEAFF
-	TRBJ1-4	TRBV6-6	-	TGTGCCAGCAGTTACACCGGGGCCCCAGTAAAACTGTTTTTT	CASSYTGAPVKLFF
-	TRBJ1-6	TRBV27	-	TGTGCCAGCAGTTCACTAAAACAGGGAGTTGATTCACCCCTCCACTTT	CASSSLKQGVDSPLHF
few	TRBJ2-7	TRBV5-5	TRBD1	TGTGCCAGCAGCTACGGGACAGGGAGCTACGAGCAGTACTTC	CASSYGTGSYEQYF
once	TRBJ1-2	TRBV28	TRBD1	TGTGCCAGCAGAGGACAGGTGGGAAACTATGGCTACACCTTC	CASRGQVGNYGYTF
-	TRBJ1-1	TRBV10-1	TRBD1	TGCGCCAGCAGTGAGTTGCCGACAGGGACCAACACTGAAGCTTTCTTT	CASSELPTGTNTEAFF
-	TRBJ2-3	TRBV7-2	-	TGTGCCAGCAGCTTAGGCCCTCAATTCCAGGATACGCAGTATTTT	CASSLGPQFQDTQYF
-	TRBJ2-7	TRBV12-5	TRBD1	TGTGCTAGTGGTTCCACCGGGACAGGGGGCGAGCAGTACTTC	CASGSTGTGGEQYF
-	TRBJ2-3	TRBV7-6	-	TGTGCCAGCAGCTTAGCCCTAGATACGCAGTATTTT	CASSLALDTQYF
-	TRBJ2-3	TRBV7-8	-	TGTGCCAGCAGCTTAGATGGCGGCACAGATACGCAGTATTTT	CASSLDGGTDTQYF
few	TRBJ1-2	TRBV5-8	TRBD1	TGTGCCAGCAGCTCGGGGACAGCTAGGAATAACTATGGCTACACCTTC	CASSSGTARNNYGYTF
-	TRBJ2-3	TRBV6-9	-	TGTGCCAGCAGTTATGAGGGGGAAGGAACAGATACGCAGTATTTT	CASSYEGEGTDTQYF
-	TRBJ2-3	TRBV2	-	TGTGCCAGCAGGCCAGAGTGGGGTACGCAGTATTTT	CASRPEWGTQYF
-	TRBJ1-5	TRBV5-3	TRBD1	TGTGCCAGAAGCTTGGCCCCCGACAGGGCCGATCAGCCCCAGCATTTT	CARSLAPDRADQPQHF
-	TRBJ2-2	TRBV27	TRBD2	TGTGCCAGCAGTTTAGGTAGCGGGGGGGCCCGGGAGCTGTTTTTT	CASSLGSGGARELFF
-	TRBJ1-2	TRBV5-1	-	TGCGCCAGCAGCCTCACAGGGTCCTATGGCTACACCTTC	CASSLTGSYGYTF
-	TRBJ1-1	TRBV30	-	TGTGCCTGGAGTGTACATGACACTGAAGCTTTCTTT	CAWSVHDTEAFF
-	TRBJ2-3	TRBV4-3	TRBD2	TGCGCCAGCAGCCAAGTCGGGGGGGGGACAGATACGCAGTATTTT	CASSQVGGGTDTQYF
-	TRBJ1-2	TRBV2	TRBD1	TGTGCCAGCAGCGGGGACAGCTATGGCTACACCTTC	CASSGDSYGYTF
-	TRBJ1-4	TRBV25-1	-	TGTGCCAGCAGTGAGAGGGGCGCAGGGGTGGGAGAAAAACTGTTTTTT	CASSERGAGVGEKLFF
-	TRBJ1-1	TRBV4-1	-	TGCGCCAGCAGCCAAGATGGGACGAGGGAAGCTTTCTTT	CASSQDGTREAFF